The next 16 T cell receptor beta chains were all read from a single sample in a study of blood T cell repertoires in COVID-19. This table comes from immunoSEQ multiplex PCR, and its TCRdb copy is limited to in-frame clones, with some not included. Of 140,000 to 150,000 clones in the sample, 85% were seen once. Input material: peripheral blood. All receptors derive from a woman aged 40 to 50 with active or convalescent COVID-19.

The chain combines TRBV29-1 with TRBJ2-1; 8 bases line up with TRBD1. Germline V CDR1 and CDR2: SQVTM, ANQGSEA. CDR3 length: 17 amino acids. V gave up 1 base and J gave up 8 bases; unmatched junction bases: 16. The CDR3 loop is CSVEVGFRTGINDEQFF. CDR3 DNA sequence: TGCAGCGTTGAAGTCGGGTTCCGGACAGGGATCAATGATGAGCAGTTCTTC.

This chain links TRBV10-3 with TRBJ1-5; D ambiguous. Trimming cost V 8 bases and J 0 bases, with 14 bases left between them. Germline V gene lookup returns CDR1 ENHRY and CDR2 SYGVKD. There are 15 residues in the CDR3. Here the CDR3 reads CAIQADGDSNQPQHF. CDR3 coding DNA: TGTGCCATCCAAGCTGACGGAGATAGCAATCAGCCCCAGCATTTT.

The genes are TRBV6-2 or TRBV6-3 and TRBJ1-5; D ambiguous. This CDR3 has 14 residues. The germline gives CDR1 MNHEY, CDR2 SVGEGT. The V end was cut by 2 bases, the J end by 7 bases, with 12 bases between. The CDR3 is CASSYGGSGQPQHF. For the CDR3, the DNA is TGTGCCAGCAGTTACGGAGGGAGCGGGCAGCCCCAGCATTTT.

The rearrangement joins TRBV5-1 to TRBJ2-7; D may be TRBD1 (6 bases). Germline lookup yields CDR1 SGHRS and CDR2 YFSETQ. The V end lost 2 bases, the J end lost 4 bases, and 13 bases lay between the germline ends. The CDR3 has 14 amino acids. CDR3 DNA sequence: TGCGCCAGCAGCTTTATATTCACAGGGTACGAGCAGTACTTC. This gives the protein CASSFIFTGYEQYF.

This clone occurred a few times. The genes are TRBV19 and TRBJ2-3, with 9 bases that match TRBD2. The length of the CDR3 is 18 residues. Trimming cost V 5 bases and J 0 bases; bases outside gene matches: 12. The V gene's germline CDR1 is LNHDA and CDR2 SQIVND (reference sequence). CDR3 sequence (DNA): TGTGCCAGTAGTCTCAACTCGGGACTAGCTGCGAGCACAGATACGCAGTATTTT. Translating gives CASSLNSGLAASTDTQYF.

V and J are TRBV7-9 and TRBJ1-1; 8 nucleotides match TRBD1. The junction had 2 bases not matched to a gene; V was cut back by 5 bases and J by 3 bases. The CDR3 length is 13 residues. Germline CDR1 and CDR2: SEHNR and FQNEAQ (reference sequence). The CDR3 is CASSIQGDTEAFF. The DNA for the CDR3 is TGTGCCAGCAGCATACAGGGGGACACTGAAGCTTTCTTT.

CDR3 sequence reads: CATSAPGQGMNEQFF. The CDR3 DNA reads as TGTGCCACCAGCGCTCCGGGACAGGGTATGAATGAGCAGTTCTTC. The chain carries TRBV15 and TRBJ2-1; TRBD1 matches 9 bases. After removal of 5 bases from V and 7 bases from J, the junction contained 9 bases not matched to a gene. The germline V gene encodes CDR1 LNHNV and CDR2 YYDKDF (reference sequence). The CDR3 has 15 residues.

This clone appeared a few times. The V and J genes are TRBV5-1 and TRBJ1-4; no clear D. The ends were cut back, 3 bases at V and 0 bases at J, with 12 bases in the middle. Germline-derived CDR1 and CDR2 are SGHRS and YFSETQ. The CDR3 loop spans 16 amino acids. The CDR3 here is CASSWRTRATNEKLFF. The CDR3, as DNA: TGCGCCAGCAGCTGGAGAACACGTGCAACTAATGAAAAACTGTTTTTT. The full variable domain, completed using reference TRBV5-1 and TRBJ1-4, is KAGVTQTPRYLIKTRGQQVTLSCSPISGHRSVSWYQQTPGQGLQFLFEYFSETQRNKGNFPGRFSGRQFSNSRSEMNVSTLELGDSALYLCASSWRTRATNEKLFFGSGTQLSVL.

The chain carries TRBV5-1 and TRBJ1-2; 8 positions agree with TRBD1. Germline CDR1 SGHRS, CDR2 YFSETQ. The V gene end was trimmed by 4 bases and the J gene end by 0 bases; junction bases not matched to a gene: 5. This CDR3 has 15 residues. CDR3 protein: CASSQGTGPNYGYTF. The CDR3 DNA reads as TGCGCCAGCAGCCAAGGGACAGGCCCTAACTATGGCTACACCTTC.

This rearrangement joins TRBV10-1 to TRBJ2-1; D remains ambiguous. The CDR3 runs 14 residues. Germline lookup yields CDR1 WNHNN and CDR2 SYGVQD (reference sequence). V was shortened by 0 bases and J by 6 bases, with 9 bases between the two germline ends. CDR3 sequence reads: CASSESGAINEQFF. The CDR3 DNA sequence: TGCGCCAGCAGTGAGTCCGGAGCGATCAATGAGCAGTTCTTC.

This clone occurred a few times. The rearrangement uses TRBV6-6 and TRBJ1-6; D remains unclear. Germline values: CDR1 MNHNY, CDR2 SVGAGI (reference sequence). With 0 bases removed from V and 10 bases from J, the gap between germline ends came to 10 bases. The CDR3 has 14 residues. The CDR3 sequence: CASSYSNGGSPLHF. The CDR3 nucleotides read TGTGCCAGCAGTTACTCGAACGGAGGGTCACCCCTCCACTTT.

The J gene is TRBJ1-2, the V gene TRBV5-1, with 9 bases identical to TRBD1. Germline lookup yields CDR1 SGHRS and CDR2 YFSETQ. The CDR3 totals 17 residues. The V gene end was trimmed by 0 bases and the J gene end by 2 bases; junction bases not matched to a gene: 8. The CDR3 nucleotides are TGCGCCAGCAGCTTGGGAGGGACAGGGAAACCCAACTATGGCTACACCTTC. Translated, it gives CASSLGGTGKPNYGYTF.

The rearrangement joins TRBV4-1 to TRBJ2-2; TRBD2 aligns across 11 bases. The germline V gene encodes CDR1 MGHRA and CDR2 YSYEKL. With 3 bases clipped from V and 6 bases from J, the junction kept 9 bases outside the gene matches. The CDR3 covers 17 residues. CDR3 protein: CASSHYLAGGPPGELFF. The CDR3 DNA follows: TGCGCCAGCAGCCATTACCTAGCGGGGGGCCCCCCCGGGGAGCTGTTTTTT.

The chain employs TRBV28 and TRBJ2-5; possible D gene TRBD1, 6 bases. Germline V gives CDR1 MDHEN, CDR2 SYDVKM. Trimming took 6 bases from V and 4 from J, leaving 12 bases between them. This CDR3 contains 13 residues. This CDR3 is CASSRDTSETQYF. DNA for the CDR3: TGTGCCAGCAGCAGGGACACCTCAGAGACCCAGTACTTC.

The CDR3 sequence: CSPERDYGYTF. CDR3 sequence (DNA): TGCAGTCCGGAGCGGGACTATGGCTACACCTTC. V usage is TRBV20-1 and J usage is TRBJ1-2, with D hard to call. Trimming cost V 8 bases and J 3 bases, with 10 bases left between them. The CDR3 is 11 amino acids. Germline assignment: CDR1 DFQATT and CDR2 SNEGSKA (reference sequence).

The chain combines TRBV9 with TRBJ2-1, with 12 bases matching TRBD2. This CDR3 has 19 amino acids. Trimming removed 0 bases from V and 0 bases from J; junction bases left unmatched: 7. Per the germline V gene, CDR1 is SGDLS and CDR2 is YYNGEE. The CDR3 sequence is CASSVGGLAGPSSYNEQFF. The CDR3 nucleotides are TGTGCCAGCAGCGTAGGTGGACTAGCGGGGCCCAGCTCCTACAATGAGCAGTTCTTC. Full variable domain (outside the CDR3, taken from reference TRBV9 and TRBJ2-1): DSGVTQTPKHLITATGQRVTLRCSPRSGDLSVYWYQQSLDQGLQFLIQYYNGEERAKGNILERFSAQQFPDLHSELNLSSLELGDSALYFCASSVGGLAGPSSYNEQFFGPGTRLTVL.